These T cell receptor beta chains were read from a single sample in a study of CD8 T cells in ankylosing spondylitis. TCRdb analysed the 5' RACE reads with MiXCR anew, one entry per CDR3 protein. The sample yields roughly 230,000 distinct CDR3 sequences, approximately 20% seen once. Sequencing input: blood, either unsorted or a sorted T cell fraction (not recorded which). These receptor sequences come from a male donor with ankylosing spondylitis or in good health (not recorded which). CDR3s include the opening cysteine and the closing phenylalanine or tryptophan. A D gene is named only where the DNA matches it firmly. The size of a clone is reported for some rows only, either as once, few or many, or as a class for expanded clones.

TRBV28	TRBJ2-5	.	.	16	TGTGCCAGCAGCCCTCCCCAGGGGGGGATACAAGAGACCCAGTACTTC	CASSPPQGGIQETQYF
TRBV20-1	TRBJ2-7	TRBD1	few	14	TGCAGTGCTACTGAGACAGGGATAACCTACGAGCAGTACTTC	CSATETGITYEQYF
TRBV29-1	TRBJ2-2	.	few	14	TGCAGCGTTGTCGGGGTCACGAACACCGGGGAGCTGTTTTTT	CSVVGVTNTGELFF
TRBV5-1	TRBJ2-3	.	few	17	TGCGCCAGCAGCGCCCCTCGGCGGGACAGATCACAGATACGCCTGTATTTT	CASSAPRRDRSQIRLYF
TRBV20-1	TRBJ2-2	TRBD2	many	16	TGCAGTGCTCCCGGGACTAGCGGGAGGGCCCCCGGGGAGCTGTTTTTT	CSAPGTSGRAPGELFF
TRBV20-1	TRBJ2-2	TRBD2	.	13	TGCAGTGCCGGGACTAGTAACACCGGGGAGCTGTTTTTT	CSAGTSNTGELFF
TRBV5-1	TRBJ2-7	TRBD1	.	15	TGCGCCAGCAGCCAGGAAGGACAGGGTTACTACGAGCAGTACTTC	CASSQEGQGYYEQYF
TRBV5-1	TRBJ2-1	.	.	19	TGCGCCAGCAGCTTGGAGGGTGGTGACGGACGGCTGCTAGTCAATGAGCAGTTCTTC	CASSLEGGDGRLLVNEQFF
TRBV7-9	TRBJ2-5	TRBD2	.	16	TGTGCCAGCAGCTTAGAGGCGGGAGGCGTCTGGGAGACCCAGTACTTC	CASSLEAGGVWETQYF
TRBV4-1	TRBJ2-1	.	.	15	TGCGCCAGCAGTCGACAGATGAGCTCCTACAATGAGCAGTTCTTC	CASSRQMSSYNEQFF
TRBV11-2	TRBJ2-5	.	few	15	TGTGCCAGCAGATCCTTCGTCGGGGATTCGGAGACCCAGTACTTC	CASRSFVGDSETQYF
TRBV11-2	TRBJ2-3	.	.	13	TGTGCCAGCAGCTTAGGACCCTGGGATACGCAGTATTTT	CASSLGPWDTQYF
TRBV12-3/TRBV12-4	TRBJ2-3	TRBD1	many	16	TGTGCCAGCAGTTTCCCGGACAGGGGGCGTTCAGATACGCAGTATTTT	CASSFPDRGRSDTQYF
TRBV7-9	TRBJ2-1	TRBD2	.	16	TGTGCCAGCAGCCCCAGACTAGCGGTAACCTACAATGAGCAGTTCTTC	CASSPRLAVTYNEQFF
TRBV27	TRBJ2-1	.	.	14	TGTGCCAGCAGTTCTCGGGACACATACAATGAGCAGTTCTTC	CASSSRDTYNEQFF
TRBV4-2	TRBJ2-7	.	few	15	TGTGCCAGCAGCCAAGAGGTGGGGACCCCCTACGAGCAGTACTTC	CASSQEVGTPYEQYF
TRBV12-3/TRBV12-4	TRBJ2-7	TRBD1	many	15	TGTGCCAGCAGTTCAAAAAAAGGACAGGGCTACGAGCAGTACTTC	CASSSKKGQGYEQYF
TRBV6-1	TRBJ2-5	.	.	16	TGTGCCAGCAGTGAAGTCGGATTCAGGGACAAGGAGACCCAGTACTTC	CASSEVGFRDKETQYF
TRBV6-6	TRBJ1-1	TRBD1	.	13	TGTGCCAGTCCCAGGGGGCTTGGCACTGAAGCTTTCTTT	CASPRGLGTEAFF
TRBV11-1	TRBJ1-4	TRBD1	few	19	TGTGCCAGCAGCTTAGCTTTGGTGGCAGGGGGTTCAACTAATGAAAAACTGTTTTTT	CASSLALVAGGSTNEKLFF
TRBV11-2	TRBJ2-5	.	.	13	TGTGCCAGCAGCCCCCACGTTCGGGAGACCCAGTACTTC	CASSPHVRETQYF
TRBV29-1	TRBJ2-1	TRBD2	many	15	TGCAGCGTTGAATTAGCGGGAGTTAACCACAATGAGCAGTTCTTC	CSVELAGVNHNEQFF